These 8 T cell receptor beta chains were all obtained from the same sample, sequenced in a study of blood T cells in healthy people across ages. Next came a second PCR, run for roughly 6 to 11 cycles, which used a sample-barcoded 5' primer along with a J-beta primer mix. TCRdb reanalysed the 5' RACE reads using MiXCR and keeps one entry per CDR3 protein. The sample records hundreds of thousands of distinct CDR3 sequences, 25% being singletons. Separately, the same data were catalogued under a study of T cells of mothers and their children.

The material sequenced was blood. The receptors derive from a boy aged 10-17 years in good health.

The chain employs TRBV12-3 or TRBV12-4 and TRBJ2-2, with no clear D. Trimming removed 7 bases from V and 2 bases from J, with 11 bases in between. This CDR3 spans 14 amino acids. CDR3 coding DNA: TGTGCCAGCAACTCTCCGGCTAACACCGGGGAGCTGTTTTTT. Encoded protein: CASNSPANTGELFF.

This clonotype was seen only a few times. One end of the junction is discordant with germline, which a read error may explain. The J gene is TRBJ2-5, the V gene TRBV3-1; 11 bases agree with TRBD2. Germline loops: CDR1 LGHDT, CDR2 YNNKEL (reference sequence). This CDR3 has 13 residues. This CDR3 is CASSQDLASGRFF. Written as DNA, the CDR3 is TGTGCCAGCAGCCAAGATCTGGCTAGCGGGAGGTTCTTC.

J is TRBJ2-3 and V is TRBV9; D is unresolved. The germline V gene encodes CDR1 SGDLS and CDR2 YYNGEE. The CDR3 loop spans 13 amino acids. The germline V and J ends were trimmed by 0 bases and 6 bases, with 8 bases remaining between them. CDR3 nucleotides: TGTGCCAGCAGCGTAGGGGCGGTGGATACGCAGTATTTT. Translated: CASSVGAVDTQYF.

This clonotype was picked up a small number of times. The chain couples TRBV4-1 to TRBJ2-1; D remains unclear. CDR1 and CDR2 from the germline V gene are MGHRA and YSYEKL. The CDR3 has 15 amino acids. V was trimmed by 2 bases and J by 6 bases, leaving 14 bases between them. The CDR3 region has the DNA TGCGCCAGCAGCCAATCCCGGGCAAACTCCAATGAGCAGTTCTTC. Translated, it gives CASSQSRANSNEQFF.

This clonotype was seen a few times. This CDR3 is CSAGTTNYGYTF. CDR3 bases: TGCAGCGCCGGGACAACTAACTATGGCTACACCTTC. The chain uses TRBV29-1 and TRBJ1-2; D possibly corresponds to TRBD1 (6 bases). The CDR3 consists of 12 residues. The V end lost 7 bases, the J end lost 0 bases, and 9 bases lay between the germline ends. Germline V gene lookup returns CDR1 SQVTM and CDR2 ANQGSEA.

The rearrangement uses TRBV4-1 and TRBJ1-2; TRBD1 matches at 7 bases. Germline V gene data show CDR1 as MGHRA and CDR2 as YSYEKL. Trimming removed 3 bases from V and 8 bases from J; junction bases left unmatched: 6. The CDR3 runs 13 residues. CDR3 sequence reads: CASSQKGGGGYTF. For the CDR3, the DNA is TGCGCCAGCAGCCAGAAGGGAGGGGGCGGCTACACCTTC.

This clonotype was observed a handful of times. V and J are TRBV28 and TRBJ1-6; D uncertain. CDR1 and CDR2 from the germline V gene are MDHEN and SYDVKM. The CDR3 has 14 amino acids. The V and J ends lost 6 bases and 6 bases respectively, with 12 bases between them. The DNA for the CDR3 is TGTGCCAGCAGCCCCAAGGGCGGTAATTCACCCCTCCACTTT. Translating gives CASSPKGGNSPLHF.

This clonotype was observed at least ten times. The CDR3: CASSQVGTYEQYF. CDR3 nucleotides: TGCGCCAGCAGCCAAGTGGGTACCTACGAGCAGTACTTC. The chain combines TRBV4-1 with TRBJ2-5; no clear D. TRBJ2-7 explains the end of the DNA better; the J call may be wrong. The CDR3 runs 13 residues. The V gene's germline CDR1 is MGHRA and CDR2 YSYEKL.